This passage covers 13 T cell receptor beta chains from one sample sequenced in a study of human T cells and chemical hapten exposure. The time point: patch test 3, about 24 weeks after DPC sensitization. Sample treatment: therapeutic diphenylcyclopropenone sensitization with weekly scalp DPC. TCRdb passed the RACE reads through MiXCR, listing each CDR3 protein once. The sample carries 62,000 or so distinct CDR3 sequences, 9.5% to 11% recorded once. The sequenced sample was whole blood, obtained in connection with sensitization to the hapten diphenylcyclopropenone (DPC). Source of these receptors: a woman in her 30s with alopecia areata. Some clones in this sample may be carry-over from other donors' samples.

This clonotype was counted many times. The chain has TRBV7-2 and TRBJ2-7; D may match TRBD1 or TRBD2 (6 bases each). Trimming took off 3 bases at V and 1 base at J, with 10 bases between the two ends. Germline assignment: CDR1 SGHTA and CDR2 FQGNSA. This CDR3 is built from 14 residues. This chain's CDR3 is CASSLQGTSYEQYF. The CDR3 DNA follows: TGTGCCAGCAGCTTGCAGGGGACTTCCTACGAGCAGTACTTC.

This clonotype was seen ten or more times. V usage is TRBV4-3 and J usage is TRBJ1-6; TRBD1 matches at 7 bases. Germline V gives CDR1 LGHNA, CDR2 YSLEER. Trimming at V came to 6 bases and at J to 5 bases, leaving 10 bases not matched to a gene. The CDR3 runs 16 residues. CDR3 bases: TGCGCCAGCAGTTCGACCCGGGACAGAAATAATTCACCCCTCCACTTT. Amino acid sequence: CASSSTRDRNNSPLHF.

The chain employs TRBV7-9 and TRBJ1-2; TRBD1 might be the D (6 bases). V shed 6 bases and J shed 8 bases, with 25 bases lying between them. This CDR3 spans 16 amino acids. CDR1 and CDR2 from the germline V gene are SEHNR and FQNEAQ (reference sequence). The CDR3 reads CASRGSGNRDANGYTF. CDR3 bases: TGTGCCAGCAGAGGGAGTGGGAACAGGGATGCCAACGGCTACACCTTC. Drawing the rest from reference TRBV7-9 and TRBJ1-2, the complete variable domain is DTGVSQNPRHKITKRGQNVTFRCDPISEHNRLYWYRQTLGQGPEFLTYFQNEAQLEKSRLLSDRFSAERPKGSFSTLEIQRTEQGDSAMYLCASRGSGNRDANGYTFGSGTRLTVV.

This clonotype has only a few counts. The V call is TRBV7-3, the J call TRBJ2-5; TRBD1 or TRBD2 may be the D gene (5 bases each). Germline V lookup: CDR1 SGHTA, CDR2 FQGTGA. V was cut by 2 bases and J by 3 bases, with 7 bases left in between. The CDR3 length is 13 residues. CDR3 in amino acids: CASSLGGKETQYF. CDR3 in DNA: TGTGCCAGCAGCTTAGGGGGAAAAGAGACCCAGTACTTC.

This clonotype has only a few counts. The chain has TRBV5-1 and TRBJ1-2; a possible D gene is TRBD1 (6 bases). CDR3 length: 15 residues. CDR1 and CDR2 from the germline V gene are SGHRS and YFSETQ. V lost 3 bases, J lost 7 bases, and 19 bases lay in between. The CDR3 is CASSSTLEGGPGYTF. The CDR3 coding sequence is TGCGCCAGCAGCTCGACCCTAGAGGGGGGTCCTGGCTACACCTTC.

This clonotype has only a few counts. The chain couples TRBV20-1 to TRBJ2-7; 7 bases are shared with TRBD1. Germline CDR1 is DFQATT and CDR2 is SNEGSKA (reference sequence). The CDR3 is made up of 12 amino acids. The CDR3 DNA reads as TGCGGCTGGCAGGGGGAAACCTACGAGCAGTACTTC. Its translation is CGWQGETYEQYF.

This clonotype has just a few counts. The chain combines TRBV6-4 with TRBJ2-3; tentative D call: TRBD1 (6 bases). CDR3 length: 13 amino acids. Germline V gene lookup returns CDR1 MRHNA and CDR2 SNTAGT. Trimming removed 6 bases from V and 2 bases from J, with 9 bases in between. CDR3: CASRGQTTDTQYF. For the CDR3, the DNA is TGTGCCAGCAGAGGACAGACCACAGATACGCAGTATTTT.

The rearrangement uses TRBV18 and TRBJ1-2, with D unclear. V dropped 0 bases and J dropped 0 bases, with 8 bases sitting between them. Germline CDR1 reads KGHSH; CDR2 reads LQKENI. The CDR3 runs 15 residues. CDR3 protein: CASSPPGNANYGYTF. The CDR3 coding sequence is TGTGCCAGCTCACCACCGGGCAATGCTAACTATGGCTACACCTTC. Supplemented by reference TRBV18 and TRBJ1-2, the full variable domain reads NAGVMQNPRHLVRRRGQEARLRCSPMKGHSHVYWYRQLPEEGLKFMVYLQKENIIDESGMPKERFSAEFPKEGPSILRIQQVVRGDSAAYFCASSPPGNANYGYTFGSGTRLTVV.

This clonotype was detected many times. The chain's CDR3 is CSVVGGLTNNEQFF. The CDR3 DNA reads TGCAGCGTTGTAGGGGGACTGACAAACAATGAGCAGTTCTTC. The rearrangement joins TRBV29-1 to TRBJ2-1; D assignment may be TRBD1 or TRBD2 (6 bases each). Trimming pared 4 bases from V and 5 bases from J, leaving 15 bases between. CDR3 size: 14 residues. The V gene's germline CDR1 is SQVTM and CDR2 ANQGSEA.

This clonotype has only a few counts. V and J are TRBV18 and TRBJ1-1; 7 bases align to TRBD1. The junction had 3 bases not matched to a gene; V was cut back by 5 bases and J by 3 bases. CDR1 and CDR2 (germline): KGHSH, LQKENI. This CDR3 is built from 13 residues. The CDR3 DNA reads as TGTGCCAGCTCAACGCAGGGGGACACTGAAGCTTTCTTT. It yields the protein CASSTQGDTEAFF.

This clonotype was seen more than once but under ten times. This chain links TRBV7-2 with TRBJ2-7; no reliable D call. Trimming removed 0 bases from V and 6 bases from J, with 12 bases in between. This CDR3 is built from 14 residues. Germline V gene data show CDR1 as SGHTA and CDR2 as FQGNSA. The CDR3 DNA reads as TGTGCCAGCAGCTTAGCAGTGGGAATTCCCGAGCAGTACTTC. It yields the protein CASSLAVGIPEQYF.

The J gene is TRBJ2-1, the V gene TRBV28; 10 bases are a match to TRBD2. This CDR3 region has 16 residues. The germline CDR1 and CDR2 sequences are MDHEN and SYDVKM. Losses at the gene ends were 2 bases for V and 10 bases for J; bases not matched to a gene: 11. The CDR3 DNA reads TGTGCCAGCAGTTTACCTGAAGCGGGAGGGCCAAGGGAGCAGTTCTTC. Amino acids: CASSLPEAGGPREQFF.

This clonotype was counted a few times. This chain connects TRBV5-1 to TRBJ2-3; D may be TRBD1 (6 bases). This CDR3 spans 13 amino acids. Germline V gives CDR1 SGHRS, CDR2 YFSETQ. Deletions cut 4 bases from V and 3 bases from J, with 9 bases between. The CDR3 nucleotides read TGCGCCAGCAGCCCCGGACAGACAGATACGCAGTATTTT. It codes for CASSPGQTDTQYF. The full variable domain, with the rest looked up from reference TRBV5-1 and TRBJ2-3, is KAGVTQTPRYLIKTRGQQVTLSCSPISGHRSVSWYQQTPGQGLQFLFEYFSETQRNKGNFPGRFSGRQFSNSRSEMNVSTLELGDSALYLCASSPGQTDTQYFGPGTRLTVL.